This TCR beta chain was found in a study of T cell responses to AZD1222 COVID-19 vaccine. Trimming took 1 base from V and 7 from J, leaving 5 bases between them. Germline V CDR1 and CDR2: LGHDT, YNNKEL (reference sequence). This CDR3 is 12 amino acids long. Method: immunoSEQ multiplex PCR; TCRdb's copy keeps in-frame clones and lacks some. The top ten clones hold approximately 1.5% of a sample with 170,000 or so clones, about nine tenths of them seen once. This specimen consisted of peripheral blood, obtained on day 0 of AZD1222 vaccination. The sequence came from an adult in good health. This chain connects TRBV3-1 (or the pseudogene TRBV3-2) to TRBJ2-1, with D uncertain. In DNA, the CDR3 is TGTGCCAGCAGCCAAGTGCGAAATGAGCAGTTCTTC. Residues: CASSQVRNEQFF.